The TCR beta chain described here comes from a study of T cells in Graves' hyperthyroidism and ophthalmopathy. Study as a whole: Upon initial diagnosis and before any treatment, peripheral blood was collected.

In germline, CDR1 is MDHEN, CDR2 SYDVKM. The CDR3 covers 14 residues. Trimming cost V 2 bases and J 5 bases, with 11 bases left between them. Amplified TCR beta CDR3 regions came from RNA transcripts. Researchers ran a first-round RT-PCR on the TCR CDR3 using the HTBI primer set. TCRdb re-derived calls from the multiplex PCR reads in MiXCR, one entry per CDR3 protein. The sample has hundreds of thousands of distinct CDR3 sequences; 20% are singletons. The clonotype comes from a man between 40 and 49 years old with Graves' ophthalmopathy. The sample comprised blood. The chain combines TRBV28 with TRBJ2-3; D is unresolved. The CDR3 DNA follows: TGTGCCAGCAGTTTAGAGGCGAGGAGAGATACGCAGTATTTT. This codes for CASSLEARRDTQYF.